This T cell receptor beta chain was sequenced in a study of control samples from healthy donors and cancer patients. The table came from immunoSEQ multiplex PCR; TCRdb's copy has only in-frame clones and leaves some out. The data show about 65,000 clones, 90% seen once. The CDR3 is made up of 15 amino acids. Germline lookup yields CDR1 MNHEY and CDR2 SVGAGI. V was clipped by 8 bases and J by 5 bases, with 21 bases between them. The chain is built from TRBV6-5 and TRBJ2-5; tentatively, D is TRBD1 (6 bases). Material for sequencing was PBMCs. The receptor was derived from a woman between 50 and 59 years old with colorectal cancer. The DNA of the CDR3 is TGTGCCAGCTACCACCGGGACACTCTTGGGGAGACCCAGTACTTC. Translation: CASYHRDTLGETQYF.